What follows are 32 T cell receptor beta chains derived from one specimen sequenced in a study of blood T cell repertoires in COVID-19. Sequencing used immunoSEQ multiplex PCR; TCRdb keeps in-frame clones, though not all of them. The table includes 95,000 to 110,000 clones, around 90% detected once. Sequenced: peripheral blood. The receptor set was obtained from a human donor in a cohort sampled during active COVID-19.

CDR3 coding DNA: TGTGCCAGCAGTTACGTTTCTAGCGGGACCCAGGAGACCCAGTACTTC. This sequence encodes CASSYVSSGTQETQYF. The chain joins TRBV6-5 to TRBJ2-5, with TRBD2 matching over 9 bases. The J segment lost 5 bases and the V segment lost 2 bases, leaving 9 bases of the junction unmatched. The germline gives CDR1 MNHEY, CDR2 SVGAGI. This CDR3 spans 16 amino acids.

The chain employs TRBV5-1 and TRBJ2-7; 7 positions agree with TRBD1. With V trimmed by 7 bases and J by 3 bases, 7 bases remained unmatched. Germline V gene sequence: CDR1 SGHRS, CDR2 YFSETQ. The CDR3 covers 13 residues. The DNA of the CDR3 is TGCGCCAGCTCAGGGACAGATGACTACGAGCAGTACTTC. Amino acid sequence: CASSGTDDYEQYF.

J is TRBJ1-1 and V is TRBV30; D remains ambiguous. With 4 bases removed from V and 4 bases from J, the gap between germline ends came to 13 bases. The CDR3 contains 13 residues. Germline V gene data show CDR1 as GTSNPN and CDR2 as SVGIG (reference sequence). This CDR3 reads CAWTPLLRTEAFF. The CDR3 bases are TGTGCCTGGACCCCTCTCCTCCGCACTGAAGCTTTCTTT.

This clone was recorded a few times. The rearrangement joins TRBV4-2 to TRBJ2-4; 8 bases line up with TRBD2. The germline V gene has CDR1 LGHNA and CDR2 YNFKEQ. The ends lost 0 bases at V and 6 bases at J; junction bases unmatched: 7. This CDR3 region has 16 residues. In DNA, the CDR3 is TGTGCCAGCAGCCAAGAAGGGAGCGGGGGCCTAAACATTCAGTACTTC. This codes for CASSQEGSGGLNIQYF.

CDR3 protein: CASRSTRGDDEQYF. As DNA, the CDR3 is TGTGCAAGTCGCTCGACTAGGGGTGACGACGAGCAGTACTTC. The genes are TRBV12-2 and TRBJ2-7; TRBD2 was called by the table and not checked on the DNA. TRBV12-2 is recorded as a pseudogene. CDR3 length equals 14 residues.

The rearrangement links TRBV5-1 to TRBJ2-1; TRBD1 might be the D (6 bases). The CDR3 contains 14 residues. From germline, CDR1 is SGHRS and CDR2 YFSETQ. Trimming removed 4 bases at V and 3 bases at J, with 11 bases between. Here the CDR3 DNA reads TGCGCCAGCAGCCGGACAGAGTTCTACAATGAGCAGTTCTTC. It translates to CASSRTEFYNEQFF.

This chain links TRBV6-5 with TRBJ2-7, with D maybe TRBD1 (7 bases). Trimming took 4 bases from V and 7 from J, leaving 23 bases between them. Germline V gene lookup returns CDR1 MNHEY and CDR2 SVGAGI. The CDR3 is made up of 16 amino acids. This chain's CDR3 is CASSSRGQSGRGEQYF. CDR3 bases: TGTGCCAGCAGTTCGAGGGGACAGTCTGGTCGGGGGGAGCAGTACTTC.

V gene TRBV5-1 combines with J gene TRBJ1-2; TRBD1 matches 8 bases. CDR1 and CDR2 from the germline V gene are SGHRS and YFSETQ. Germline trimming cut 3 bases from V and 5 bases from J; bases unmatched to any gene: 21. The CDR3 contains 19 residues. Here the CDR3 reads CASSYYGQGVQTSSYGYTF. Written as DNA, the CDR3 is TGCGCCAGCAGCTACTACGGACAGGGTGTACAGACCTCTTCATATGGCTACACCTTC.

The chain combines TRBV5-4 with TRBJ1-6; possible D gene TRBD1, 5 bases. Deletions cut 3 bases from V and 6 bases from J, with 13 bases between. Germline V lookup: CDR1 SGHNT, CDR2 YYREEE (reference sequence). This CDR3 contains 15 residues. The CDR3 loop reads CASSSRGGSNSPLHF. In nucleotides, the CDR3 is TGTGCCAGCAGCTCCCGGGGGGGGTCTAATTCACCCCTCCACTTT.

The DNA of the CDR3 is TGTGCCAGCCGTTACCGGGGGGGGAGCAATCAGCCCCAGCATTTT. It encodes CASRYRGGSNQPQHF. This chain joins TRBV28 and TRBJ1-5; D is perhaps TRBD1 (5 bases). The CDR3 covers 15 residues. Germline V CDR1 and CDR2: MDHEN, SYDVKM. Trimming left V 8 bases short and J 1 base short, with 15 bases between.

This chain uses TRBV4-2 with TRBJ2-3, with D hard to call. V was trimmed by 4 bases and J by 6 bases, leaving 14 bases between them. Germline V gene lookup returns CDR1 LGHNA and CDR2 YNFKEQ. The CDR3 spans 14 residues. The CDR3 sequence: CASSPAVVSDTQYF. In DNA, the CDR3 is TGTGCCAGCAGCCCCGCGGTTGTATCGGATACGCAGTATTTT.

The rearrangement uses TRBV28 and TRBJ1-5; the D gene is possibly TRBD1 (5 bases). Trimming pared 5 bases from V and 3 bases from J, leaving 14 bases between. The CDR3 extends over 15 amino acids. Germline V gene lookup returns CDR1 MDHEN and CDR2 SYDVKM. CDR3: CASSPRGGANQPQHF. CDR3 nucleotide sequence: TGTGCCAGCAGTCCCCGGGGAGGGGCCAATCAGCCCCAGCATTTT.

The CDR3 nucleotides read TGTGCCAGTAGGTGGGGCAGGGCTAACACTGAAGCTTTCTTT. Its protein product is CASRWGRANTEAFF. V and J are TRBV19 and TRBJ1-1; D may be TRBD1 (5 bases). Trimming stripped 6 bases from V and 2 bases from J, with 13 bases between. Looked up from germline, CDR1 is LNHDA and CDR2 is SQIVND (reference sequence). This CDR3 is 14 amino acids long.

V usage is TRBV25-1 and J usage is TRBJ2-5, with a weak D call TRBD1 (6 bases). The length of the CDR3 is 18 residues. In germline, CDR1 is MGHDK, CDR2 SYGVNS. Trimming took 2 bases from V and 4 from J, leaving 23 bases between them. CDR3 sequence (DNA): TGTGCCAGCAGTGAAACCACCCGGGGCAGGGGACCGCGAGAGACCCAGTACTTC. Its protein product is CASSETTRGRGPRETQYF.

The chain is built from TRBV5-1 and TRBJ2-3; 7 nucleotides match TRBD2. In germline, CDR1 is SGHRS, CDR2 YFSETQ. J gave up 0 bases and V 4 bases, and 5 bases lay outside the gene matches. The CDR3 loop spans 15 amino acids. CDR3 amino acids: CASSLSGTSTDTQYF. The DNA for the CDR3 is TGCGCCAGCAGCCTGAGCGGGACGAGCACAGATACGCAGTATTTT.

This clone was detected once. The chain is built from TRBV12-3 or TRBV12-4 and TRBJ2-7; the D is unclear. V was pared by 3 bases and J by 1 base, with 4 bases between. CDR3 length: 12 residues. The CDR3 sequence: CASSFVSYEQYF. The CDR3 region has the DNA TGTGCCAGCAGTTTTGTATCCTACGAGCAGTACTTC.

The rearrangement uses TRBV3-1 (or the pseudogene TRBV3-2) and TRBJ2-7; 7 bases map to TRBD1. Trimming removed 4 bases from V and 2 bases from J; junction bases left unmatched: 11. The CDR3 totals 16 residues. Germline CDR1 LGHDT, CDR2 YNNKEL (reference sequence). For the CDR3, the DNA is TGTGCCAGCAGCCTAGACGACAGGGCACCCCCCTACGAGCAGTACTTC. Protein sequence: CASSLDDRAPPYEQYF.

This rearrangement joins TRBV10-1 to TRBJ2-3; TRBD1 agrees at 12 bases. This CDR3 spans 16 amino acids. V lost 0 bases and J lost 7; bases outside the gene matches: 5. The germline CDR1 and CDR2 sequences are WNHNN and SYGVQD (reference sequence). This chain's CDR3 is CASSESGTGGFNTQYF. The DNA of the CDR3 is TGCGCCAGCAGTGAGTCGGGGACAGGGGGCTTTAATACGCAGTATTTT.

The count of this clone is one. The chain carries TRBV18 and TRBJ1-3; D not resolved. This CDR3 region has 16 residues. The ends were cut back, 2 bases at V and 0 bases at J, with 11 bases in the middle. From germline, CDR1 is KGHSH and CDR2 LQKENI. CDR3 coding DNA: TGTGCCAGCTCACCAGGAGGACGGGGCTCTGGAAACACCATATATTTT. It translates to CASSPGGRGSGNTIYF.

J is TRBJ1-2 and V is TRBV4-1; D is possibly TRBD1 (5 bases). CDR1 and CDR2 from the germline V gene are MGHRA and YSYEKL. V dropped 3 bases and J dropped 0 bases, with 17 bases sitting between them. This CDR3 has 17 residues. The CDR3 coding sequence is TGCGCCAGCAGCCATTCAAACCCGAGACAGACTAACTATGGCTACACCTTC. Amino acids: CASSHSNPRQTNYGYTF.

This clone appeared a single time. This chain links TRBV27 with TRBJ1-2; D gene ambiguous. Germline V gives CDR1 MNHEY, CDR2 SMNVEV (reference sequence). The length of the CDR3 is 13 residues. V shed 2 bases and J shed 4 bases, with 8 bases lying between them. The CDR3 sequence: CASSLTQAYGYTF. For the CDR3, the DNA is TGTGCCAGCAGTTTAACCCAGGCCTATGGCTACACCTTC.

The V call is TRBV18, the J call TRBJ2-3, with 9 bases matching TRBD2. This CDR3 is 16 amino acids long. The V gene end was trimmed by 6 bases and the J gene end by 0 bases; junction bases not matched to a gene: 7. CDR1 and CDR2 (germline): KGHSH, LQKENI. CDR3 DNA: TGTGCCAGCTCGTTGGTTAGCGGGGGTAGCACAGATACGCAGTATTTT. The encoded protein is CASSLVSGGSTDTQYF.

This sequence joins TRBV7-9 and TRBJ2-7; D not resolved. The ends were cut back, 4 bases at V and 7 bases at J, with 8 bases in the middle. Germline V gene sequence: CDR1 SEHNR, CDR2 FQNEAQ (reference sequence). This CDR3 has 11 amino acids. CDR3 in DNA: TGTGCCAGCAGCTCGACTCGGGAGCAGTACTTC. This translates into CASSSTREQYF.

The V gene is TRBV9, the J gene TRBJ2-1; 12 positions agree with TRBD2. The germline gives CDR1 SGDLS, CDR2 YYNGEE. J gave up 9 bases and V 0 bases, and 4 bases lay outside the gene matches. CDR3 size: 15 residues. CDR3 residues: CASSVGLAGDGEQFF. In DNA form, the CDR3 reads TGTGCCAGCAGCGTAGGACTAGCGGGAGACGGTGAGCAGTTCTTC.

The chain is built from TRBV30 and TRBJ2-5; tentatively, D is TRBD2 (5 bases). Germline V gives CDR1 GTSNPN, CDR2 SVGIG (reference sequence). The V and J ends lost 3 bases and 5 bases respectively, with 13 bases between them. The length of the CDR3 is 13 residues. The CDR3 DNA follows: TGTGCCTGGAGGGCACCCGGGGAGGAGACCCAGTACTTC. This codes for CAWRAPGEETQYF.

The chain couples TRBV27 to TRBJ2-6; no clear D gene. Germline V gene lookup returns CDR1 MNHEY and CDR2 SMNVEV (reference sequence). V dropped 7 bases and J dropped 2 bases, with 18 bases sitting between them. This CDR3 has 17 residues. The CDR3 region is CASKRSGYGTGANVLTF. CDR3 DNA: TGTGCCAGCAAAAGGTCCGGGTATGGAACTGGGGCCAACGTCCTGACTTTC. Based on the CDR3 plus reference TRBV27 and TRBJ2-6, the full variable domain is EAQVTQNPRYLITVTGKKLTVTCSQNMNHEYMSWYRQDPGLGLRQIYYSMNVEVTDKGDVPEGYKVSRKEKRNFPLILESPSPNQTSLYFCASKRSGYGTGANVLTFGAGSRLTVL.

CDR3: CAWSVQAQGTNEKLFF. As DNA, the CDR3 is TGTGCCTGGAGTGTACAGGCCCAGGGAACTAATGAAAAACTGTTTTTT. This chain connects TRBV30 to TRBJ1-4, with D maybe TRBD1 (5 bases). Between the trimmed V and J ends, which lost 0 bases and 1 base, there was a span of 12 bases. Germline V gene sequence: CDR1 GTSNPN, CDR2 SVGIG (reference sequence). The CDR3 length is 16 residues.

Of note for this clone: At one end, the junction sequence differs from germline, possibly due to a read error. The chain combines TRBV7-7 with TRBJ2-5; 10 bases are shared with TRBD2. This CDR3 has 15 amino acids. Germline V gene lookup returns CDR1 SSHAT and CDR2 FNYEAQ (reference sequence). CDR3 sequence: CASSFLGLAEETQYF. Here the CDR3 DNA reads TGTGCTAGCAGCTTCCTCGGACTAGCGGAAGAGACCCAGTACTTC.

This rearrangement joins TRBV11-2 to TRBJ2-1; D may be TRBD2 (5 bases). Germline CDR1 and CDR2: SGHAT and FQNNGV. This CDR3 region has 15 residues. V was clipped by 3 bases and J by 4 bases, with 13 bases between them. The CDR3: CASSLGRAVYNEQFF. CDR3 nucleotides: TGTGCCAGCAGCTTGGGTCGAGCGGTATACAATGAGCAGTTCTTC.

This chain links TRBV7-9 with TRBJ2-5; the match to TRBD1 covers 8 bases. This CDR3 contains 15 residues. The germline V gene has CDR1 SEHNR and CDR2 FQNEAQ (reference sequence). V shed 5 bases and J 4 bases; nucleotides not matched to a gene: 9. The CDR3 nucleotides read TGTGCCAGCAGCGGCTCCAGGGGGCTAACAGAGACCCAGTACTTC. Its protein product is CASSGSRGLTETQYF.

This chain joins TRBV5-1 and TRBJ2-5, with 11 positions matching TRBD2. Germline V gene lookup returns CDR1 SGHRS and CDR2 YFSETQ. Trimming took 5 bases from V and 3 from J; bases not matched to a gene: 3. The CDR3 extends over 14 amino acids. The CDR3 region has the DNA TGCGCCAGCAGACTACTAGCGGGAGAAGAGACCCAGTACTTC. It translates to CASRLLAGEETQYF.

The chain uses TRBV28 and TRBJ1-2, with D possibly matching TRBD1 (6 bases). CDR1 and CDR2 (germline): MDHEN, SYDVKM. The V end was cut by 2 bases, the J end by 7 bases, with 14 bases between. CDR3 length equals 14 residues. Written as DNA, the CDR3 is TGTGCCAGCAGTTTAGTATTTTTAGGGGGTGGCTACACCTTC. It specifies CASSLVFLGGGYTF.